The 15 T cell receptor beta chains below come from one sample, sequenced in a study of T cells in Graves' hyperthyroidism and ophthalmopathy. TCR beta CDR3 sequences were amplified from RNA transcripts. The TCR CDR3 first-round RT-PCR relied on the HTBI primer set. TCRdb fed the multiplex PCR reads into MiXCR, producing one record per CDR3 protein. The table records more than 500,000 distinct CDR3 sequences, about 16% of them present only once. Source material: blood. These TCRs come from a woman in her thirties with Graves' ophthalmopathy.

The rearrangement links TRBV9 to TRBJ2-5, with TRBD2 matching over 8 bases. The CDR3 has 15 amino acids. J lost 1 base, V lost 2 bases, and 4 bases had no gene match. The germline V gene encodes CDR1 SGDLS and CDR2 YYNGEE. The DNA of the CDR3 is TGTGCCAGCAGCGTTATAGCGGGACCCCAAGAGACCCAGTACTTC. Protein sequence: CASSVIAGPQETQYF. The full variable domain, rest sourced from reference TRBV9 and TRBJ2-5, is DSGVTQTPKHLITATGQRVTLRCSPRSGDLSVYWYQQSLDQGLQFLIQYYNGEERAKGNILERFSAQQFPDLHSELNLSSLELGDSALYFCASSVIAGPQETQYFGPGTRLLVL.

This clonotype was recorded many times. The chain links TRBV11-2 to TRBJ2-7, with unresolved D. Germline V lookup: CDR1 SGHAT, CDR2 FQNNGV. The CDR3 has 14 residues. The V end lost 1 base, the J end lost 2 bases, and 9 bases lay between the germline ends. The DNA of the CDR3 is TGTGCCAGCAGCTTAGGGACGGTAGCCTACGAGCAGTACTTC. Amino acid sequence: CASSLGTVAYEQYF.

The chain uses TRBV4-3 and TRBJ2-2, with 12 bases that match TRBD2. The germline CDR1 and CDR2 sequences are LGHNA and YSLEER. CDR3 length: 18 amino acids. V shed 3 bases, J shed 6 bases, and the junction held 11 bases outside the gene matches. DNA of the CDR3: TGCGCCAGCAGCCACCTGCGCGGGGCTAGCGGGAGGGCCGGGGAGCTGTTTTTT. Translated, it gives CASSHLRGASGRAGELFF.

The chain combines TRBV4-1 with TRBJ1-2, with a weak D call TRBD1 (5 bases). This CDR3 is 13 amino acids long. The germline V and J ends were trimmed by 6 bases and 7 bases, with 15 bases remaining between them. Germline V gene lookup returns CDR1 MGHRA and CDR2 YSYEKL. Here the CDR3 DNA reads TGCGCCAGCAGTAGGAGGGGCGGGGGTGGCTACACCTTC. It specifies CASSRRGGGGYTF.

This clonotype has at least ten counts. This chain joins TRBV30 and TRBJ2-2; 10 nucleotides match TRBD2. Trimming cost V 5 bases and J 8 bases; bases outside gene matches: 8. The length of the CDR3 is 14 residues. Looked up from germline, CDR1 is GTSNPN and CDR2 is SVGIG (reference sequence). This CDR3 reads CAWGLAEPGGELFF. Here the CDR3 DNA reads TGTGCCTGGGGACTAGCGGAGCCGGGTGGGGAGCTGTTTTTT.

In this sample, this clonotype turned up many times. The chain joins TRBV7-2 to TRBJ1-2; 8 bases agree with TRBD1. Looked up from germline, CDR1 is SGHTA and CDR2 is FQGNSA. CDR3 length equals 16 residues. Germline trimming cut 2 bases from V and 4 bases from J; bases unmatched to any gene: 9. DNA of the CDR3: TGTGCCAGCAGCTTACCCGCCAGGGGGCGCGCCTATGGCTACACCTTC. It yields the protein CASSLPARGRAYGYTF.

This clonotype was observed a handful of times. The chain carries TRBV24-1 and TRBJ2-1, with 7 bases identical to TRBD2. The CDR3 has 16 residues. V shed 5 bases and J 13 bases; nucleotides not matched to a gene: 19. Germline V gene data show CDR1 as KGHDR and CDR2 as SFDVKD. The CDR3 region has the DNA TGTGCCACCAGTGGAAGGCTAGCGGACCCCCTTGGGGAACAGTTCTTC. Amino acids: CATSGRLADPLGEQFF.

The rearrangement uses TRBV20-1 and TRBJ1-6; perhaps TRBD1 as D (6 bases). The CDR3 is made up of 13 amino acids. V was shortened by 1 base and J by 9 bases, with 10 bases between the two germline ends. Germline V CDR1 and CDR2: DFQATT, SNEGSKA (reference sequence). CDR3 DNA: TGCAGTGCTAGAGGAGGGGGGATTTCACCCCTCCACTTT. Amino acids: CSARGGGISPLHF.

This clonotype appeared many times. This chain links TRBV6-2 or TRBV6-3 with TRBJ2-3; TRBD2 is a possible D gene (6 bases). CDR3 length equals 15 residues. The ends were cut back, 7 bases at V and 2 bases at J, with 16 bases in the middle. Germline V gives CDR1 MNHEY, CDR2 SVGEGT. CDR3 loop: CASNRRDGLTDTQYF. In nucleotides, the CDR3 is TGTGCCAGCAACCGGCGGGACGGGCTCACAGATACGCAGTATTTT.

The chain carries TRBV28 and TRBJ2-7; TRBD2 matches at 13 bases. This CDR3 has 16 amino acids. Germline assignment: CDR1 MDHEN and CDR2 SYDVKM. The junction had 6 bases not matched to a gene; V was cut back by 3 bases and J by 4 bases. CDR3 loop: CASSFPLAGGPYEQYF. DNA of the CDR3: TGTGCCAGCAGTTTTCCACTAGCGGGAGGGCCGTACGAGCAGTACTTC.

The chain carries TRBV20-1 and TRBJ2-7, with 8 bases that match TRBD2. The germline V gene encodes CDR1 DFQATT and CDR2 SNEGSKA (reference sequence). This CDR3 has 16 amino acids. Trimming took 0 bases from V and 2 from J; bases not matched to a gene: 9. In DNA, the CDR3 is TGCAGTGCTAGAGATTTGGGACTAGACAGTACCTACGAGCAGTACTTC. It is translated as CSARDLGLDSTYEQYF.

The gene calls are TRBV4-3 and TRBJ2-2, with TRBD2 identical over 7 bases. The J segment lost 6 bases and the V segment lost 0 bases, leaving 13 bases of the junction unmatched. The germline CDR1 and CDR2 sequences are LGHNA and YSLEER. The CDR3 is 18 amino acids. This CDR3 is CASSQERAGLIFSGELFF. CDR3 nucleotides: TGCGCCAGCAGCCAAGAGCGAGCGGGATTAATTTTTTCCGGGGAGCTGTTTTTT.

This clonotype turned up a few times. V usage is TRBV6-1 and J usage is TRBJ2-1; 9 bases are shared with TRBD2. The V segment lost 6 bases and the J segment 2 bases; nucleotides outside the gene matches: 5. The CDR3 is made up of 15 amino acids. CDR1 and CDR2 from the germline V gene are MNHNS and SASEGT. CDR3 region: CASSGAGGAYNEQFF. Written as DNA, the CDR3 is TGTGCCAGCAGCGGAGCGGGAGGCGCCTACAATGAGCAGTTCTTC.

The genes are TRBV4-1 and TRBJ1-5, with 9 bases lining up with TRBD1. J gave up 4 bases and V 8 bases, and 6 bases lay outside the gene matches. Germline assignment: CDR1 MGHRA and CDR2 YSYEKL. The CDR3 has 14 amino acids. CDR3: CASELGQGNQPQHF. The DNA of the CDR3 is TGCGCCAGCGAACTGGGACAGGGAAATCAGCCCCAGCATTTT.

The CDR3 is CASSLTNANTGELFF. The CDR3 DNA reads as TGTGCCAGCAGTCTTACAAACGCGAACACCGGGGAGCTGTTTTTT. This chain links TRBV12-3 or TRBV12-4 with TRBJ2-2; D not resolved. This CDR3 contains 15 residues. The V end was cut by 5 bases, the J end by 0 bases, with 10 bases between.